The 4 T cell receptor beta chains listed next were all sequenced from one sample in a study of blood T cell repertoires in COVID-19. Assay: immunoSEQ multiplex PCR; the TCRdb copy retains only in-frame clones and omits some. The table has fewer than 200,000 clones, around 84% seen once. The sequenced material came from PBMCs or T cells enriched from blood (not recorded which). The receptors were gathered from a middle-aged man who had recovered from COVID-19.

The chain joins TRBV4-1 to TRBJ2-2; 8 bases agree with TRBD1. The J segment lost 5 bases and the V segment lost 1 base, leaving 9 bases of the junction unmatched. The germline V gene has CDR1 MGHRA and CDR2 YSYEKL. There are 17 residues in the CDR3. The CDR3: CASSQAGQGVSTGELFF. CDR3 in DNA: TGCGCCAGCAGCCAAGCCGGACAGGGTGTTTCGACCGGGGAGCTGTTTTTT.

The V call is TRBV2, the J call TRBJ2-7; 7 bases match TRBD1. J was trimmed by 1 base and V by 6 bases; bases with no gene match: 6. CDR1 and CDR2 from the germline V gene are SNHLY and FYNNEI. This CDR3 region has 14 residues. DNA of the CDR3: TGTGCCAGCAGGGTGGACAGGACGTCCTACGAGCAGTACTTC. Protein: CASRVDRTSYEQYF.

This sequence joins TRBV7-3 and TRBJ2-3, with TRBD2 matching 9 bases. V trimming: 1 base; J trimming: 1 base; junction bases outside the gene matches: 3. Germline CDR1 is SGHTA and CDR2 is FQGTGA. The CDR3 length is 16 residues. The chain's CDR3 is CASSLRAGGRTDTQYF. For the CDR3, the DNA is TGTGCCAGCAGCTTAAGAGCGGGGGGCCGCACAGATACGCAGTATTTT.

This clone was picked up a small number of times. The chain links TRBV7-9 to TRBJ1-2; the match to TRBD1 covers 7 bases. V was pared by 5 bases and J by 7 bases, with 16 bases of the junction left unmatched. The CDR3 sequence is 16 residues long. In germline, CDR1 is SEHNR, CDR2 FQNEAQ (reference sequence). CDR3 nucleotides: TGTGCCAGCAGCCGTGTACAGGGGAAAGATTGGCGTGGCTACACCTTC. Its translation: CASSRVQGKDWRGYTF.